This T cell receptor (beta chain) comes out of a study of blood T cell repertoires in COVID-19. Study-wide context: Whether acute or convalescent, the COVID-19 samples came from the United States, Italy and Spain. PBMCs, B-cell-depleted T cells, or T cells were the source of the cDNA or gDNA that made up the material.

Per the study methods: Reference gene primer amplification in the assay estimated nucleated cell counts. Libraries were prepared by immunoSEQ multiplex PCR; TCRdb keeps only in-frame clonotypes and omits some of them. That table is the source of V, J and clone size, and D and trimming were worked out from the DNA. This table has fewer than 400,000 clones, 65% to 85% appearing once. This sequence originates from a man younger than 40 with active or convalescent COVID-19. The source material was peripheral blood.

The CDR3, as DNA: TGTGCCAGCAGTTATGGTCCAGGGAGGGCTTTCTTT. It specifies CASSYGPGRAFF. The chain joins TRBV2 to TRBJ1-1; tentative D call: TRBD1 (5 bases). Between the trimmed V and J ends, which lost 5 bases and 11 bases, there was a span of 15 bases. In germline, CDR1 is SNHLY, CDR2 FYNNEI. The CDR3 runs to 12 residues.